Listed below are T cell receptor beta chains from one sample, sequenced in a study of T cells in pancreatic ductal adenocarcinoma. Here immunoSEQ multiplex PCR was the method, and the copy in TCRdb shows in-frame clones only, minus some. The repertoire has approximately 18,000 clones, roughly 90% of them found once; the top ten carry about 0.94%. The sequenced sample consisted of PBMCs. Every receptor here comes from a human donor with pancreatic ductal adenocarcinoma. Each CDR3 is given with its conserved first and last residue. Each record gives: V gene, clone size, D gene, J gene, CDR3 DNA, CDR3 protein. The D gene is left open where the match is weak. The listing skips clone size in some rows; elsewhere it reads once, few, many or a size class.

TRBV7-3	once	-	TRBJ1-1	TGTGCCAGCAGCTTGGCGGGGAACACTGAAGCTTTCTTT	CASSLAGNTEAFF
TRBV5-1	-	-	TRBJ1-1	TGCGCCAGCAGCAGCGAACCCCAGCCGAGCACTGAAGCTTTCTTT	CASSSEPQPSTEAFF
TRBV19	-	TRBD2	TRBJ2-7	TGTGCCAGACTAGCGGCTGCTGGGGAGCAGTACTTC	CARLAAAGEQYF
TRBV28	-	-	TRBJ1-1	TGTGCCAGCAGTTCCTGGGGGAGGGGACGGAACACTGAAGCTTTCTTT	CASSSWGRGRNTEAFF
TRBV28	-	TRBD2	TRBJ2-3	TGTGCCAGCAGTTCGTATTCTAGCGGGGGCCTCACAGATACGCAGTATTTT	CASSSYSSGGLTDTQYF
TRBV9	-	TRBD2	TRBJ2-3	TGTGCCAGCAGCGACCCCGGGCTAGCGGGGGGCACAGATACGCAGTATTTT	CASSDPGLAGGTDTQYF
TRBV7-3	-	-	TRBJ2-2	TGTGCCAGCAGACTTGACAGAACCAACACCGGGGAGCTGTTTTTT	CASRLDRTNTGELFF
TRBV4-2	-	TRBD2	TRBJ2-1	TGTGCCAGCAGCCAAGATAGGAGCGGGGGGGGAGATGAGCAGTTCTTC	CASSQDRSGGGDEQFF
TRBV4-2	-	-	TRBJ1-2	TGTGCCAGCAGCCAAGAGGGGCAGGTCAGGGATGGCTACACCTTC	CASSQEGQVRDGYTF
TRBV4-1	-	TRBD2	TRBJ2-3	TGCGCCAGCAGCCAAGTTTTTAAAGGGAAGCGGGGGAGCACAGATACGCAGTATTTT	CASSQVFKGKRGSTDTQYF
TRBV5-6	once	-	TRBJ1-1	TGTGCCAGCAGCAACGACTGGAACACTGAAGCTTTCTTT	CASSNDWNTEAFF
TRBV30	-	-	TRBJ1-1	TGTGCCTGGAGTCTTGGAGGTCTTTCGGAAGCTTTCTTT	CAWSLGGLSEAFF
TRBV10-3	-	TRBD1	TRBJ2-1	TGTGCCATCAGTGAGCCCGGGGACAGGGAATACAATGAGCAGTTCTTC	CAISEPGDREYNEQFF
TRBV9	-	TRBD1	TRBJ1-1	TGTGCCAGCAGCGTAGCTCGGACAGGGGAAGCTTTCTTT	CASSVARTGEAFF
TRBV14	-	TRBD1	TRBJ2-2	TGTGCCAGCAGCTACTACCAGGGGGCCCACACCGGGGAGCTGTTTTTT	CASSYYQGAHTGELFF
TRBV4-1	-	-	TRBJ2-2	TGCGCCAGCAGCGGACAGTCGAACACCGGGGAGCTGTTTTTT	CASSGQSNTGELFF
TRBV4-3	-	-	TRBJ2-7	TGCGCCAGCAGCCCGGCGTCATACGGGAACGAGCAGTACTTC	CASSPASYGNEQYF
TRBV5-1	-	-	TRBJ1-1	TGCGCCAGCAGCTTGAGCGACCTGGCGGACACTGAAGCTTTCTTT	CASSLSDLADTEAFF
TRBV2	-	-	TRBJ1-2	TGTGCCAGCACGGTCAGGGCCTATGGCTACACCTTC	CASTVRAYGYTF
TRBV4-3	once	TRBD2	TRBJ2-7	TGCGCCAGCAGCCAAGAGCCGACTAGCGGGGGGGCCCACTACGAGCAGTACTTC	CASSQEPTSGGAHYEQYF
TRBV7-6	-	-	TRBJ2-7	TGTGCCAGCAGCTTAGCGCAGGCAGGGGGGACCTACGAGCAGTACTTC	CASSLAQAGGTYEQYF
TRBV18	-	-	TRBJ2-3	TGTGCCAGCTCATCGCTACAGGGACGCACAGATACGCAGTATTTT	CASSSLQGRTDTQYF
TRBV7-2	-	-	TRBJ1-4	TGTGCCAGCAGCTTAGCCTCGTTGTCTAATGAAAAACTGTTTTTT	CASSLASLSNEKLFF
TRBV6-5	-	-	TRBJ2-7	TGTGCCAGCAGACCCGACAGTCTCTATACTCGCGAGCAGTACTTC	CASRPDSLYTREQYF
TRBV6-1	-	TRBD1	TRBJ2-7	TGTGCCAGCAGTCCCCGGACAGGGTGGGACGAGCAGTACTTC	CASSPRTGWDEQYF
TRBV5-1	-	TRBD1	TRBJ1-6	TGCGCCAGCAGCTACGGTGGGACAGGCCTTAATTCACCCCTCCACTTT	CASSYGGTGLNSPLHF
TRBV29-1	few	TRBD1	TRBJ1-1	TGCAGCGTTGTCGACAGGGGGCGCGGTTACACTGAAGCTTTCTTT	CSVVDRGRGYTEAFF
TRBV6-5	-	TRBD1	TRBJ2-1	TGTGCCAGCAGTTCCGAGGGACAGGGGATCGATGAGCAGTTCTTC	CASSSEGQGIDEQFF
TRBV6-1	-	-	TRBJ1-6	TGTGCCAGCAGTAGAACAGACTCCTATAATTCACCCCTCCACTTT	CASSRTDSYNSPLHF
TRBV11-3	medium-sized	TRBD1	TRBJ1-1	TGTGCCAGCAGAGGGACAGGGGGGGACACTGAAGCTTTCTTT	CASRGTGGDTEAFF
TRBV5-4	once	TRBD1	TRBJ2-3	TGTGCCAGCAGCCCTGGGACAGGGTTGAGGGGGTATGGGACAGATACGCAGTATTTT	CASSPGTGLRGYGTDTQYF
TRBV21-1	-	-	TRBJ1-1	TGTGCCAGCAGCACAATACTGAAAGCTTTCTTT	CASSTILKAFF
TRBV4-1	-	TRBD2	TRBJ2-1	TGCGCCAGCAGCCAAGGCCGGACTAGCGGGGGCTACAATGAGCAGTTCTTC	CASSQGRTSGGYNEQFF
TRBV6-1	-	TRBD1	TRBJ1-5	TGTGCCAGCAGTGTGGGACAGCCTCAGCCCCAGCATTTT	CASSVGQPQPQHF
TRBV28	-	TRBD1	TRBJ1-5	TGTGCCAGCAGTTTGGCAGAACCGGGACAGAGCAATCAGCCCCAGCATTTT	CASSLAEPGQSNQPQHF
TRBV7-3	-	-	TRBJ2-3	TGTGCCAGCAGCTCGGGGGAAGGCACAGATACGCAGTATTTT	CASSSGEGTDTQYF
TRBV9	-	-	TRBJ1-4	TGTGCCAGCAGCGAGGCAGGCCTTAATGAAAAACTGTTTTTT	CASSEAGLNEKLFF
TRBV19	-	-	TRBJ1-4	TGTGCCAGTAGTAAACAAATTGCTAATGAAAAACTGTTTTTT	CASSKQIANEKLFF
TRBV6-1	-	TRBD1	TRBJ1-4	TGTGCCAGCAGTGACGATGAAATGGGACAGCACCGTCGTATGGCTGAAAAACTGTTTTTT	CASSDDEMGQHRRMAEKLFF
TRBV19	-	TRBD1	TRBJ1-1	TGTGCCAGTAGTATAGATCCGACGACAGGGGCACCCCACACTGAAGCTTTCTTT	CASSIDPTTGAPHTEAFF
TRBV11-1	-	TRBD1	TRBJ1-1	TGTGCCAGCAGCTTCGAGACAGGGTACACTGAAGCTTTCTTT	CASSFETGYTEAFF
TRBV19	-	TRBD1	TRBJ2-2	TGTGCCAGTAGTAACAGGGGGCAGAACGGGGAGCTGTTTTTT	CASSNRGQNGELFF
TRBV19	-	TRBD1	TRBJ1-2	TGTGCCAGTAGAGCTGGGACAGGACATGGCTACACCTTC	CASRAGTGHGYTF
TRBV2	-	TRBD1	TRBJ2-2	TGTGCCAGCAGTTTCCAGGGGGCTCACACCGGGGAGCTGTTTTTT	CASSFQGAHTGELFF
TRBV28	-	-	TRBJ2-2	TGTGCCAGCAGTGCCCTCCGAGGCACCGGGGAGCTGTTTTTT	CASSALRGTGELFF
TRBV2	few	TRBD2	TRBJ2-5	TGTGCCAGCAACCTAGCGGGGGGTACGTTCCAGTACTTC	CASNLAGGTFQYF
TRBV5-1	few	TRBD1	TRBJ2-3	TGCGCCAGCAGCATAGGACAGGGGGCACGCTCTGGCACAGATACGCAGTATTTT	CASSIGQGARSGTDTQYF
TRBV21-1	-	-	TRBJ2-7	TGTGCCAGCAGCAAGGTCGACAAGCAGGGATGCTACGAGCAGTACTTC	CASSKVDKQGCYEQYF
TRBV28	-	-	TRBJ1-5	TGTGCCAGCTCAGGGTACCTCGGCAATCAGCCCCAGCATTTT	CASSGYLGNQPQHF
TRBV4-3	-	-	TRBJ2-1	TGCGCCAGCAGCCAAGAAACCGGGTACAAAGAGCAGTTCTTC	CASSQETGYKEQFF
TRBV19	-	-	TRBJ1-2	TGTGCCAGTAGTATAACTGGGGGCGACTATGGCTACACCTTC	CASSITGGDYGYTF
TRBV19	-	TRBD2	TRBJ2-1	TGTGCCAGTAGTATTGAAGCGGGGGGGTACTACAATGAGCAGTTCTTC	CASSIEAGGYYNEQFF
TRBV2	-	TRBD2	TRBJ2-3	TGTGCCAGCAGGGGGGGGTCACTTTCAGATACGCAGTATTTT	CASRGGSLSDTQYF
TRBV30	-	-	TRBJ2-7	TGTGCCTGGAGTGAGACAGGTGGTCCGCAGTACTTC	CAWSETGGPQYF
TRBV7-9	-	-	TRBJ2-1	TGTGCCAGCAGCTTAGGGGGAGGTCCTTCCTACAATGAGCAGTTCTTC	CASSLGGGPSYNEQFF
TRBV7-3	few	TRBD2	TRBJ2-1	TGTGCCAGCAGCTTGGGGGGGGGATCATACAATGAGCAGTTCTTC	CASSLGGGSYNEQFF
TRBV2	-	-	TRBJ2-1	TGTGCCAGCAGTGGATTTAGCGGCAGCTCCTACAATGAGCAGTTCTTC	CASSGFSGSSYNEQFF